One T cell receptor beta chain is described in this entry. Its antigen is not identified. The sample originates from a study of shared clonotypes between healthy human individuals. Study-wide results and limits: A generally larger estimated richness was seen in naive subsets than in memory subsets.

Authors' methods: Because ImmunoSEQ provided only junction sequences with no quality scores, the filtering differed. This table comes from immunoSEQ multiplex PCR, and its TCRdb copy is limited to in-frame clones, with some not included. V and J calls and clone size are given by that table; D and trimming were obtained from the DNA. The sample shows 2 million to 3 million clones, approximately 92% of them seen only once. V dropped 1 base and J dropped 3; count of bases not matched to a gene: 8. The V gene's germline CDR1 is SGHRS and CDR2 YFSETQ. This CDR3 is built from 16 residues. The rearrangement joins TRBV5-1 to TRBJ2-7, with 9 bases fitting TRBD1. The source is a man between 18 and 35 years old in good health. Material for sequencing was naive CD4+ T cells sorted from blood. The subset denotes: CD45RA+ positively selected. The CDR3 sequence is CASSLTGQGYFYEQYF. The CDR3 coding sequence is TGCGCCAGCAGCTTGACCGGACAGGGGTACTTCTACGAGCAGTACTTC.